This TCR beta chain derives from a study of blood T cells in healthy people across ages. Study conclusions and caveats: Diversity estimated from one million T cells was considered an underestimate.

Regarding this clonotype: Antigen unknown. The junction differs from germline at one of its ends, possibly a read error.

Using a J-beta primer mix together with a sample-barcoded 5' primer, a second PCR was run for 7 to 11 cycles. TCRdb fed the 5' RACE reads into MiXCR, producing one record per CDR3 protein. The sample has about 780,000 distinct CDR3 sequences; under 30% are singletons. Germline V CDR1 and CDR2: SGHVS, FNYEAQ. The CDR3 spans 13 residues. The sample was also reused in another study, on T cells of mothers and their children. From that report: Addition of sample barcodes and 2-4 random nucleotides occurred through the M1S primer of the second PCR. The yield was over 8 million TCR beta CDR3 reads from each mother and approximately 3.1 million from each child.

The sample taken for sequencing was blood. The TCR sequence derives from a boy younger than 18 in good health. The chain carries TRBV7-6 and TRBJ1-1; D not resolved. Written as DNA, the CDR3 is TGTGCCAGCAGCGCCGCTAGGAACACTGAAACTTTCTTT. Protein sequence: CASSAARNTETFF.